Below are 31 T cell receptor beta chains sequenced from a single sample in a study of Ad26.COV2.S vaccination and SARS-CoV-2 variants. Described treatment: 15 to 20 received Ad26.COV2.S at low or high dose, single or two shots; several received placebo; per-sample allocation not given. Day 63 after the first vaccine or placebo injection was the time point for sampling. Sequencing was performed with immunoSEQ multiplex PCR; in TCRdb, only in-frame clones are kept and a portion is missing. The table has almost 400,000 clones, about 91% seen once. Sequences were derived from peripheral blood, sampled in a trial of Ad26.COV2.S vaccine versus placebo. Receptors originate from a person aged 18-60 years who received the Ad26.COV2.S COVID-19 vaccine or a placebo.

J is TRBJ1-1 and V is TRBV18, with 7 nucleotides matching TRBD1. V shed 4 bases, J shed 3 bases, and the junction held 5 bases outside the gene matches. The V gene's germline CDR1 is KGHSH and CDR2 LQKENI. The CDR3 length is 14 residues. CDR3 residues: CASSLDRADTEAFF. The CDR3 DNA is TGTGCCAGCTCACTTGACAGGGCAGACACTGAAGCTTTCTTT.

The rearrangement joins TRBV5-1 to TRBJ2-1; 7 bases are shared with TRBD2. V lost 0 bases to trimming and J lost 9 bases; unmatched junction nucleotides: 9. Germline lookup yields CDR1 SGHRS and CDR2 YFSETQ. The CDR3 extends over 15 amino acids. DNA of the CDR3: TGCGCCAGCAGCTTGGGCGGGAGTGAGACCGGTGAGCAGTTCTTC. Encoded protein: CASSLGGSETGEQFF.

V and J are TRBV29-1 and TRBJ2-4; 9 bases map to TRBD1. The V segment lost 1 base and the J segment 1 base; nucleotides outside the gene matches: 2. CDR3 length equals 15 residues. Germline V gene data show CDR1 as SQVTM and CDR2 as ANQGSEA. The CDR3 sequence is CSVEGTGEAKNIQYF. The CDR3 DNA follows: TGCAGCGTTGAAGGGACAGGGGAGGCCAAAAACATTCAGTACTTC.

This sequence joins TRBV3-1 (or the pseudogene TRBV3-2) and TRBJ2-7, with 7 bases matching TRBD2. Per germline, CDR1 LGHDT and CDR2 YNNKEL (reference sequence). This CDR3 has 13 residues. Unmatched junction bases numbered 8, after V lost 5 bases and J lost 7 bases. CDR3 nucleotide sequence: TGTGCCAGCAGCTTGGGCGGGAGCTGGGAGCAGTACTTC. Encoded protein: CASSLGGSWEQYF.

The V gene is TRBV10-3, the J gene TRBJ2-2, with D perhaps TRBD1 (5 bases). The CDR3 extends over 16 amino acids. CDR1 and CDR2 (germline): ENHRY, SYGVKD. V was shortened by 2 bases and J by 4 bases, with 14 bases between the two germline ends. The CDR3, as DNA: TGTGCCATCAGTGAGCCTCAAACAGGATCCACCGGGGAGCTGTTTTTT. It is translated as CAISEPQTGSTGELFF.

The count of this clone is one. The rearrangement joins TRBV27 to TRBJ1-2; a weak D match, TRBD1 (5 bases). Trimming took off 2 bases at V and 3 bases at J, with 28 bases between the two ends. CDR1 is MNHEY and CDR2 is SMNVEV in the germline V gene (reference sequence). CDR3 length equals 20 residues. This chain's CDR3 is CASSLTLKGQKAGIHYGYTF. Written as DNA, the CDR3 is TGTGCCAGCAGTTTAACATTGAAGGGGCAGAAGGCGGGAATCCACTATGGCTACACCTTC.

V is TRBV7-2 and J is TRBJ2-5, with D perhaps TRBD1 (6 bases). The CDR3 consists of 14 residues. The V gene lost 7 bases and the J gene lost 5 bases, with 17 bases spanning the gap. Germline V lookup: CDR1 SGHTA, CDR2 FQGNSA. This chain's CDR3 is CASNLGGSFETQYF. CDR3 nucleotide sequence: TGTGCCAGCAATCTAGGGGGTTCGTTTGAGACCCAGTACTTC.

V is TRBV11-1 and J is TRBJ2-5, with 8 bases matching TRBD1. V shed 1 base, J shed 1 base, and the junction held 5 bases outside the gene matches. Germline lookup yields CDR1 SGHAT and CDR2 FQDESV (reference sequence). The CDR3 totals 16 residues. For the CDR3, the DNA is TGTGCCAGCAGCTTAGGGAAAACAGGGGGCCAAGAGACCCAGTACTTC. Translating gives CASSLGKTGGQETQYF. Together with reference TRBV11-1 and TRBJ2-5, the CDR3 gives the full variable domain: EAEVAQSPRYKITEKSQAVAFWCDPISGHATLYWYRQILGQGPELLVQFQDESVVDDSQLPKDRFSAERLKGVDSTLKIQPAELGDSAMYLCASSLGKTGGQETQYFGPGTRLLVL.

This sequence joins TRBV13 and TRBJ1-3, with D tentatively TRBD1 (5 bases). The CDR3 has 15 amino acids. From germline, CDR1 is PRHDT and CDR2 FYEKMQ (reference sequence). V lost 4 bases and J lost 2, with 12 bases in between. Here the CDR3 reads CASSSGLGAGNTIYF. The DNA for the CDR3 is TGTGCCAGCAGCTCGGGCTTAGGGGCTGGAAACACCATATATTTT.

CDR3 protein: CASSSSGSSSYEQYF. The CDR3 nucleotides are TGTGCCAGCAGCTCGAGCGGGTCGAGCTCCTACGAGCAGTACTTC. The V call is TRBV7-9, the J call TRBJ2-7; D may be TRBD2 (6 bases). This CDR3 has 15 amino acids. The germline V gene encodes CDR1 SEHNR and CDR2 FQNEAQ (reference sequence). V lost 4 bases, J lost 0 bases, and 13 bases lay in between.

The CDR3 protein is CASSEYGNMNTEAFF. The CDR3 region has the DNA TGTGCCAGCAGTGAATATGGCAATATGAACACTGAAGCTTTCTTT. The chain has TRBV25-1 and TRBJ1-1; no reliable D call. V was trimmed by 0 bases and J by 0 bases, leaving 8 bases between them. The CDR3 is 15 residues long. Germline V gene sequence: CDR1 MGHDK, CDR2 SYGVNS. The full variable domain, its missing parts supplied by reference TRBV25-1 and TRBJ1-1, is EADIYQTPRYLVIGTGKKITLECSQTMGHDKMYWYQQDPGMELHLIHYSYGVNSTEKGDLSSESTVSRIRTEHFPLTLESARPSHTSQYLCASSEYGNMNTEAFFGQGTRLTVV.

Comments on this clone: Relative to the germline gene, one junction end is altered; a read error may explain this. The rearrangement uses TRBV18 and TRBJ2-7; D possibly corresponds to TRBD2 (6 bases). This CDR3 region has 13 residues. Germline loops: CDR1 KGHSH, CDR2 LQKENI. The CDR3 nucleotides read TGTGCCAGCTCACCGGCTGAGGGAGGAGGTTTGGACTTC. It translates to CASSPAEGGGLDF.

V usage is TRBV19 and J usage is TRBJ2-7; 7 nucleotides line up with TRBD1. In germline, CDR1 is LNHDA, CDR2 SQIVND (reference sequence). The CDR3 has 14 residues. V shed 6 bases, J shed 3 bases, and the junction held 8 bases outside the gene matches. The CDR3 sequence is CASSTRQGNYEQYF. The CDR3 DNA sequence: TGTGCCAGTAGCACCAGACAGGGAAACTACGAGCAGTACTTC. The full variable domain, rest sourced from reference TRBV19 and TRBJ2-7, is DGGITQSPKYLFRKEGQNVTLSCEQNLNHDAMYWYRQDPGQGLRLIYYSQIVNDFQKGDIAEGYSVSREKKESFPLTVTSAQKNPTAFYLCASSTRQGNYEQYFGPGTRLTVT.

The V call is TRBV5-6, the J call TRBJ1-1; no clear D. The V gene lost 6 bases and the J gene lost 0 bases, with 12 bases spanning the gap. This CDR3 has 14 amino acids. Germline assignment: CDR1 SGHDT and CDR2 YYEEEE. The CDR3: CASIRADLNTEAFF. CDR3 bases: TGTGCCAGCATCCGGGCGGATTTGAACACTGAAGCTTTCTTT.

This chain links TRBV7-2 with TRBJ2-2, with D uncertain. Germline V gene lookup returns CDR1 SGHTA and CDR2 FQGNSA. V shed 2 bases and J shed 0 bases, with 4 bases lying between them. The CDR3 sequence is 14 residues long. CDR3 protein: CASSLQANTGELFF. The CDR3 DNA sequence: TGTGCCAGCAGCTTACAAGCGAACACCGGGGAGCTGTTTTTT.

This clone showed up just once. The gene calls are TRBV11-2 and TRBJ2-5; 9 bases are a match to TRBD2. Trimming cost V 3 bases and J 4 bases; bases outside gene matches: 9. The CDR3 has 16 amino acids. The germline V gene has CDR1 SGHAT and CDR2 FQNNGV. The CDR3 protein is CASSLYSGSPGETQYF. DNA for the CDR3: TGTGCCAGCAGCTTGTATAGCGGGAGCCCCGGAGAGACCCAGTACTTC. Drawing the rest from reference TRBV11-2 and TRBJ2-5, the complete variable domain is EAGVAQSPRYKIIEKRQSVAFWCNPISGHATLYWYQQILGQGPKLLIQFQNNGVVDDSQLPKDRFSAERLKGVDSTLKIQPAKLEDSAVYLCASSLYSGSPGETQYFGPGTRLLVL.

The gene calls are TRBV19 and TRBJ2-2; D ambiguous. This CDR3 is built from 14 residues. With 4 bases removed from V and 7 bases from J, the gap between germline ends came to 13 bases. The germline V gene has CDR1 LNHDA and CDR2 SQIVND (reference sequence). The CDR3 sequence is CASSNGLRLGELFF. The CDR3 DNA is TGTGCCAGTAGTAACGGGCTTAGACTCGGGGAGCTGTTTTTT.

The chain links TRBV11-2 to TRBJ1-4; 9 nucleotides align to TRBD1. This CDR3 region has 14 residues. Germline CDR1 SGHAT, CDR2 FQNNGV. J gave up 8 bases and V 4 bases, and 5 bases lay outside the gene matches. In DNA, the CDR3 is TGTGCCAGCAGCTGGGGACAGGGTCGGGAAAAACTGTTTTTT. Translating it yields CASSWGQGREKLFF.

This clone was counted a single time. The chain couples TRBV2 to TRBJ1-1; D ambiguous. In germline, CDR1 is SNHLY, CDR2 FYNNEI. This CDR3 region has 14 residues. The V and J ends lost 7 bases and 3 bases respectively, with 15 bases between them. CDR3 loop: CASTPRRSDTEAFF. Here the CDR3 DNA reads TGTGCCAGCACCCCCAGGAGATCGGACACTGAAGCTTTCTTT.

The V call is TRBV5-5, the J call TRBJ1-2, with a tentative D call TRBD1 (6 bases). The CDR3 has 15 residues. Germline CDR1 and CDR2: SGHKS and YYEKEE (reference sequence). The DNA of the CDR3 is TGTGTTAGCAGCTTGGACCAGGGGACGCTCTATGGCTACACCTTC. Translating it yields CVSSLDQGTLYGYTF.

V is TRBV29-1 and J is TRBJ2-1; D is unclear. Between the trimmed V and J ends, which lost 0 bases and 8 bases, there was a span of 14 bases. Per the germline V gene, CDR1 is SQVTM and CDR2 is ANQGSEA. The CDR3 extends over 14 amino acids. The chain's CDR3 is CSVEDFAGGDEQFF. The CDR3 DNA is TGCAGCGTTGAAGATTTCGCAGGTGGCGATGAGCAGTTCTTC.

The chain employs TRBV20-1 and TRBJ2-1, with 8 bases aligning to TRBD1. V was pared by 3 bases and J by 4 bases, with 11 bases of the junction left unmatched. Germline lookup yields CDR1 DFQATT and CDR2 SNEGSKA (reference sequence). The CDR3 has 16 amino acids. CDR3: CSASPLDRVIYNEQFF. As DNA, the CDR3 is TGCAGTGCTAGTCCCCTGGACAGGGTAATATACAATGAGCAGTTCTTC.

J is TRBJ1-2 and V is TRBV4-1; possibly TRBD1 for D (5 bases). V was pared by 2 bases and J by 0 bases, with 10 bases between. The CDR3 extends over 15 amino acids. Germline V gene data show CDR1 as MGHRA and CDR2 as YSYEKL. CDR3 bases: TGCGCCAGCAGCCAACGGGACCGTGCTAACTATGGCTACACCTTC. Translation gives CASSQRDRANYGYTF.

Only one count was recorded for this clone. The rearrangement uses TRBV28 and TRBJ1-5, with D unresolved. Between the trimmed V and J ends, which lost 10 bases and 3 bases, there was a span of 16 bases. Germline values: CDR1 MDHEN, CDR2 SYDVKM. There are 14 residues in the CDR3. DNA of the CDR3: TGTGCCACTTATCAGAGTCAGCCCAATCAGCCCCAGCATTTT. It is translated as CATYQSQPNQPQHF.

The V call is TRBV28, the J call TRBJ1-6; 11 nucleotides match TRBD1. The germline V gene encodes CDR1 MDHEN and CDR2 SYDVKM. The CDR3 has 16 residues. Unmatched junction bases numbered 9, after V lost 4 bases and J lost 10 bases. As DNA, the CDR3 is TGTGCCAGCAGTTCTCGGACAGGGGGCTTTGGATCACCCCTCCACTTT. The encoded protein is CASSSRTGGFGSPLHF.

The chain recombines TRBV5-1 with TRBJ2-7; D gene ambiguous. Germline V CDR1 and CDR2: SGHRS, YFSETQ. V was clipped by 3 bases and J by 3 bases, with 7 bases between them. The CDR3 has 12 amino acids. The CDR3 sequence is CASSSGLYEQYF. The DNA of the CDR3 is TGCGCCAGCAGCTCGGGCCTCTACGAGCAGTACTTC.

Comments on this clone: Different DNA sequences within this sample yield the same CDR3. This rearrangement joins TRBV11-2 to TRBJ2-5; no clear D gene. The CDR3 covers 13 residues. V lost 3 bases, J lost 5 bases, and 10 bases lay in between. Germline values: CDR1 SGHAT, CDR2 FQNNGV. CDR3 protein: CASSLGRSETQYF. As DNA, the CDR3 is TGTGCCAGCAGCTTGGGTCGGAGTGAGACCCAGTACTTC.

This chain connects TRBV7-6 to TRBJ2-5, with D perhaps TRBD2 (6 bases). The V end lost 5 bases, the J end lost 5 bases, and 18 bases lay between the germline ends. The CDR3 has 15 amino acids. Germline V gives CDR1 SGHVS, CDR2 FNYEAQ. The CDR3 region is CASSPALGGGETQYF. The CDR3, as DNA: TGTGCCAGCAGCCCAGCTTTGGGTGGGGGGGAGACCCAGTACTTC.

The chain is built from TRBV20-1 and TRBJ2-1; D is tentatively TRBD1 or TRBD2 (5 bases each). The length of the CDR3 is 11 residues. CDR1 is DFQATT and CDR2 is SNEGSKA in the germline V gene (reference sequence). Trimming left V 8 bases short and J 6 bases short, with 11 bases between. The CDR3 is CSFGDVNEQFF. The CDR3 DNA follows: TGCAGTTTTGGGGACGTCAATGAGCAGTTCTTC.

This chain links TRBV9 with TRBJ2-2; D remains unclear. Trimming cost V 0 bases and J 1 base, with 7 bases left between them. The CDR3 is made up of 15 amino acids. The germline gives CDR1 SGDLS, CDR2 YYNGEE. The CDR3: CASSVEGGNTGELFF. DNA of the CDR3: TGTGCCAGCAGCGTAGAGGGTGGGAACACCGGGGAGCTGTTTTTT.

V gene TRBV28 combines with J gene TRBJ2-7, with TRBD2 matching over 10 bases. This CDR3 has 14 residues. Trimming at V came to 4 bases and at J to 7 bases, leaving 7 bases not matched to a gene. Per the germline V gene, CDR1 is MDHEN and CDR2 is SYDVKM. The CDR3 DNA reads as TGTGCCAGCAGTTCGGGGGGACTAGCGTTAGAGCAGTACTTC. It encodes CASSSGGLALEQYF.